Presented here are 23 T cell receptor beta chains from one specimen sequenced in a study of CD8 T cells in Susac syndrome. cDNA came from about 0.51 to 1 ug RNA primed by random hexamers. TCRdb passed the immunoSEQ multiplex PCR reads through MiXCR, listing each CDR3 protein once. The data contain 150,000 to 200,000 distinct CDR3 sequences, roughly 95% of them singletons. Material: CD4+ T cells from PBMCs. All receptors derive from a human donor with multiple sclerosis.

The chain employs TRBV28 and TRBJ1-2; D gene ambiguous. CDR1 and CDR2 (germline): MDHEN, SYDVKM. The V end lost 2 bases, the J end lost 2 bases, and 12 bases lay between the germline ends. The CDR3 runs 15 residues. The CDR3 nucleotides are TGTGCCAGCAGTTTAAGTGCGGGAGGAAACTATGGCTACACCTTC. Translation gives CASSLSAGGNYGYTF.

The rearrangement joins TRBV4-1 to TRBJ2-6; the D gene is possibly TRBD2 (6 bases). Per the germline V gene, CDR1 is MGHRA and CDR2 is YSYEKL. This CDR3 has 18 amino acids. V was pared by 2 bases and J by 0 bases, with 14 bases between. The CDR3 loop reads CASSQLSAGISGANVLTF. CDR3 nucleotide sequence: TGCGCCAGCAGCCAATTGTCTGCGGGGATCTCTGGGGCCAACGTCCTGACTTTC.

The chain recombines TRBV7-8 with TRBJ1-5; D gene unclear. Trimming stripped 1 base from V and 0 bases from J, with 7 bases between. This CDR3 contains 15 residues. Germline V gives CDR1 SGHVS, CDR2 FQNEAQ. Here the CDR3 reads CASSLGRVSNQPQHF. CDR3 DNA sequence: TGTGCCAGCAGCTTAGGCCGGGTTAGCAATCAGCCCCAGCATTTT.

The J gene is TRBJ2-1, the V gene TRBV27; D gene ambiguous. The germline V and J ends were trimmed by 5 bases and 0 bases, with 23 bases remaining between them. The CDR3 sequence is 19 residues long. Looked up from germline, CDR1 is MNHEY and CDR2 is SMNVEV (reference sequence). This CDR3 reads CASSARLVSPLSSYNEQFF. The CDR3 DNA sequence: TGTGCCAGCAGTGCTCGGCTAGTTAGTCCCTTAAGCTCCTACAATGAGCAGTTCTTC.

The rearrangement joins TRBV29-1 to TRBJ2-7; D may correspond to TRBD1 or TRBD2 (5 bases each). With 7 bases removed from V and 5 bases from J, the gap between germline ends came to 15 bases. Per the germline V gene, CDR1 is SQVTM and CDR2 is ANQGSEA. The CDR3 is made up of 12 amino acids. The CDR3 reads CSAGGRVNEQYF. Written as DNA, the CDR3 is TGCAGCGCCGGAGGCAGGGTTAACGAGCAGTACTTC.

The chain couples TRBV7-9 to TRBJ2-1; tentatively, D is TRBD2 (5 bases). V lost 4 bases, J lost 7 bases, and 8 bases lay in between. Germline CDR1 reads SEHNR; CDR2 reads FQNEAQ (reference sequence). The CDR3 runs 12 residues. The CDR3 nucleotides are TGTGCCAGCAGCTCTGAGGGAAATGAGCAGTTCTTC. Protein sequence: CASSSEGNEQFF.

The V gene is TRBV16, the J gene TRBJ1-2; 8 nucleotides line up with TRBD1. The trim removed 2 bases at V and 10 bases at J, leaving 3 bases unmatched. CDR1 is KGHSY and CDR2 is FQNENV in the germline V gene. The CDR3 runs to 12 residues. This CDR3 reads CASSQAQGDYTF. The DNA for the CDR3 is TGTGCCAGCAGCCAAGCACAGGGGGACTACACCTTC.

This chain joins TRBV24-1 and TRBJ2-1; a weak D match, TRBD2 (5 bases). Germline-derived CDR1 and CDR2 are KGHDR and SFDVKD. The ends were cut back, 3 bases at V and 7 bases at J, with 12 bases in the middle. The CDR3 totals 14 residues. In nucleotides, the CDR3 is TGTGCCACCAGTGATGCTAGCATGGGGAATGAGCAGTTCTTC. Its translation is CATSDASMGNEQFF.

This chain connects TRBV7-8 to TRBJ1-1; D is perhaps TRBD1 (5 bases). V was clipped by 2 bases and J by 3 bases, with 16 bases between them. The CDR3 totals 16 residues. Germline CDR1 SGHVS, CDR2 FQNEAQ. CDR3 sequence: CASSLPSTGGDTEAFF. For the CDR3, the DNA is TGTGCCAGCAGCTTACCCTCGACCGGAGGGGACACTGAAGCTTTCTTT.

V and J are TRBV6-2 or TRBV6-3 and TRBJ1-2; D is ambiguous. The germline CDR1 and CDR2 sequences are MNHEY and SVGEGT. The CDR3 is made up of 16 amino acids. The V gene lost 6 bases and the J gene lost 3 bases, with 20 bases spanning the gap. This chain's CDR3 is CASSRVQASIDYGYTF. CDR3 coding DNA: TGTGCCAGCAGCCGAGTGCAGGCGTCTATCGACTATGGCTACACCTTC.

This rearrangement joins TRBV6-2 or TRBV6-3 to TRBJ2-4; D ambiguous. CDR3 length equals 15 residues. The V gene lost 0 bases and the J gene lost 8 bases, with 14 bases spanning the gap. Germline V gene sequence: CDR1 MNHEY, CDR2 SVGEGT. This CDR3 reads CASSYSGLLPDIQYF. The CDR3 bases are TGTGCCAGCAGTTACTCGGGCCTCCTCCCGGACATTCAGTACTTC.

The chain joins TRBV5-1 to TRBJ2-1; 7 bases map to TRBD1. Trimming took 4 bases from V and 10 from J; bases not matched to a gene: 14. CDR1 is SGHRS and CDR2 is YFSETQ in the germline V gene. This CDR3 spans 15 amino acids. The CDR3 nucleotides are TGCGCCAGCAGCCCTACGGGACAGCCGTTTGTGGAGCAGTTCTTC. It codes for CASSPTGQPFVEQFF.

This CDR3 reads CSVVQGARETQYF. The CDR3 coding sequence is TGCAGCGTGGTGCAGGGGGCGCGGGAGACCCAGTACTTC. The chain links TRBV29-1 to TRBJ2-5, with 8 bases fitting TRBD1. Looked up from germline, CDR1 is SQVTM and CDR2 is ANQGSEA. The V segment lost 6 bases and the J segment 5 bases; nucleotides outside the gene matches: 8. The CDR3 is 13 residues long.

CDR3 protein: CASSRDPQPQHF. The CDR3 region has the DNA TGTGCCAGCAGCCGGGACCCTCAGCCCCAGCATTTT. The gene calls are TRBV7-9 and TRBJ1-5; D might be TRBD1 (5 bases). The germline CDR1 and CDR2 sequences are SEHNR and FQNEAQ (reference sequence). The CDR3 length is 12 residues. Trimming took off 5 bases at V and 6 bases at J, with 8 bases between the two ends.

The V call is TRBV29-1, the J call TRBJ2-7, with TRBD2 matching over 7 bases. V gave up 6 bases and J gave up 3 bases; unmatched junction bases: 8. Germline values: CDR1 SQVTM, CDR2 ANQGSEA. The CDR3 sequence is 13 residues long. DNA for the CDR3: TGCAGCGTAGCTAGCGGCAGTTACTACGAGCAGTACTTC. Translation: CSVASGSYYEQYF.

To note about this clonotype: The junction shows a germline mismatch at one end, possibly a read error. The chain is built from TRBV11-1 and TRBJ2-5; no clear D gene. Germline V lookup: CDR1 SGHAT, CDR2 FQDESV (reference sequence). The CDR3 runs to 14 residues. The CDR3 here is CASRLAGSQETQYF. CDR3 coding DNA: TGTGCCAGCAGATTAGCAGGCAGCCAAGAGACCCAGTACTTC.

This chain uses TRBV6-2 or TRBV6-3 with TRBJ1-2, with D hard to call. V dropped 5 bases and J dropped 3 bases, with 1 base sitting between them. CDR3 size: 10 residues. The germline V gene encodes CDR1 MNHEY and CDR2 SVGEGT. This CDR3 is CASSDYGYTF. CDR3 coding DNA: TGTGCCAGCAGTGACTATGGCTACACCTTC.

The rearrangement joins TRBV6-2 or TRBV6-3 to TRBJ1-5; TRBD1 agrees at 7 bases. Germline CDR1 reads MNHEY; CDR2 reads SVGEGT. Losses at the gene ends were 0 bases for V and 0 bases for J; bases not matched to a gene: 8. This CDR3 region has 18 residues. CDR3 sequence: CASSYSRDRGYSNQPQHF. Written as DNA, the CDR3 is TGTGCCAGCAGTTACTCGAGGGACAGAGGATATAGCAATCAGCCCCAGCATTTT.

V gene TRBV6-2 or TRBV6-3 combines with J gene TRBJ1-4; the D is unclear. This CDR3 is built from 14 residues. From germline, CDR1 is MNHEY and CDR2 SVGEGT. V lost 7 bases and J 7 bases, leaving 16 bases between the germline ends. CDR3: CASTNRDSSEKLFF. The CDR3 nucleotides are TGTGCCAGCACCAACCGGGATAGCAGTGAAAAACTGTTTTTT.

The chain joins TRBV20-1 to TRBJ1-5, with D possibly being TRBD1 (5 bases). CDR1 DFQATT and CDR2 SNEGSKA come from the germline V gene (reference sequence). CDR3 length: 14 amino acids. With 3 bases removed from V and 3 bases from J, the gap between germline ends came to 12 bases. The CDR3 nucleotides are TGCAGTGCTAGGGGAGACAGAGACAATCAGCCCCAGCATTTT. It codes for CSARGDRDNQPQHF.

The genes are TRBV6-1 and TRBJ1-2; D ambiguous. Germline lookup yields CDR1 MNHNS and CDR2 SASEGT. The CDR3 extends over 16 amino acids. Trimming stripped 8 bases from V and 3 bases from J, with 22 bases between. In nucleotides, the CDR3 is TGTGCCAGCTTAAAGGCGGGTCAGGCCGGGGACTATGGCTACACCTTC. Protein product: CASLKAGQAGDYGYTF.

V and J are TRBV20-1 and TRBJ2-7, with D tentatively TRBD2 (6 bases). CDR1 DFQATT and CDR2 SNEGSKA come from the germline V gene (reference sequence). The CDR3 length is 14 residues. V gave up 6 bases and J gave up 2 bases, with 17 bases separating them. The CDR3 sequence is CSAPRGRNTYEQYF. The CDR3 DNA reads as TGCAGTGCGCCTCGGGGGAGGAACACCTACGAGCAGTACTTC.

The sample holds one count of this clonotype. The chain uses TRBV20-1 and TRBJ2-5, with 10 bases fitting TRBD1. V lost 3 bases and J lost 5; bases outside the gene matches: 9. The CDR3 totals 15 residues. Germline V gene sequence: CDR1 DFQATT, CDR2 SNEGSKA (reference sequence). Written as DNA, the CDR3 is TGCAGTGCTAGGGCCGGACAGGGGGGATTGGAGACCCAGTACTTC. This translates into CSARAGQGGLETQYF.